The next 11 T cell receptor beta chains were all read from a single sample in a study of neoadjuvant nivolumab and ipilimumab in lung cancer (dated by TCRdb to the early 2020s). The method behind the library was the immunoSEQ multiplex PCR assay. In TCRdb, the immuneACCESS table is reduced to in-frame sequences with V and J assigned. These tables do not hold every clone; where another copy was compared, an unresolved V gene accounts for under half, and the others remain unexplained. Across this sample there are approximately 40,000 clones, with 75% to 90% seen only once. Of the sample, 2.5% to 4% falls within the top ten clones. Per the publication, the time point label means: pretherapy, before neoadjuvant immune checkpoint inhibitors. This specimen was peripheral blood, taken before neoadjuvant nivolumab, alone or with ipilimumab. Receptor source: an adult with non-small cell lung cancer.

The rearrangement links TRBV7-2 to TRBJ2-3; TRBD2 matches at 11 bases. The CDR3 loop spans 19 amino acids. Germline values: CDR1 SGHTA, CDR2 FQGNSA. V lost 4 bases, J lost 1 base, and 13 bases stayed unmatched. The CDR3 nucleotides are TGTGCCAGCAGCTCAACCGACCGCGGACTAGCGGGTCGCACAGATACGCAGTATTTT. This sequence encodes CASSSTDRGLAGRTDTQYF.

The chain is built from TRBV6-5 and TRBJ2-3; 8 nucleotides line up with TRBD2. This CDR3 has 15 residues. The germline V gene has CDR1 MNHEY and CDR2 SVGAGI. Germline trimming cut 6 bases from V and 4 bases from J; bases unmatched to any gene: 9. In DNA form, the CDR3 reads TGTGCCAGCAGCCGCGGACTAGCCCAGTCAGATACGCAGTATTTT. Residues: CASSRGLAQSDTQYF.

This clone was detected only once. V usage is TRBV11-3 and J usage is TRBJ2-1; the match to TRBD2 covers 11 bases. V lost 1 base, J lost 0 bases, and 5 bases stayed unmatched. Per the germline V gene, CDR1 is SGHNT and CDR2 is YENEEA. This CDR3 region has 18 residues. The CDR3 here is CASSLGASGRSSYNEQFF. CDR3 coding DNA: TGTGCCAGCAGCTTAGGGGCTAGCGGGAGGAGCTCCTACAATGAGCAGTTCTTC.

The chain combines TRBV5-4 with TRBJ2-1; D remains ambiguous. The germline CDR1 and CDR2 sequences are SGHNT and YYREEE (reference sequence). The V and J ends lost 3 bases and 5 bases respectively, with 9 bases between them. CDR3 size: 13 residues. This chain's CDR3 is CASSSIRDNEQFF. As DNA, the CDR3 is TGTGCCAGCAGCTCCATCCGGGACAATGAGCAGTTCTTC.

The chain links TRBV20-1 to TRBJ2-1; D ambiguous. Germline V CDR1 and CDR2: DFQATT, SNEGSKA (reference sequence). This CDR3 comprises 11 residues. V dropped 5 bases and J dropped 9 bases, with 11 bases sitting between them. The CDR3 is CSAAWGIEQFF. CDR3 coding DNA: TGCAGTGCTGCCTGGGGTATTGAGCAGTTCTTC.

The chain uses TRBV25-1 and TRBJ2-7; 8 bases line up with TRBD1. With V trimmed by 4 bases and J by 2 bases, 7 bases remained unmatched. Per germline, CDR1 MGHDK and CDR2 SYGVNS. There are 15 residues in the CDR3. The CDR3 is CASSALGTGPYEQYF. Here the CDR3 DNA reads TGTGCCAGCAGTGCTCTCGGGACAGGCCCCTACGAGCAGTACTTC.

The chain joins TRBV11-2 to TRBJ2-7, with D unresolved. Looked up from germline, CDR1 is SGHAT and CDR2 is FQNNGV. The V gene lost 0 bases and the J gene lost 2 bases, with 5 bases spanning the gap. The CDR3 runs 13 residues. CDR3 region: CASSLEGPYEQYF. In DNA form, the CDR3 reads TGTGCCAGCAGCTTAGAAGGTCCCTACGAGCAGTACTTC.

This clone was found a few times. CDR3 sequence: CASSDSDTGELFF. CDR3 nucleotides: TGTGCCAGCAGTGACTCGGACACCGGGGAGCTGTTTTTT. This chain joins TRBV6-4 and TRBJ2-2; D is uncertain. The CDR3 is made up of 13 amino acids. Germline CDR1 MRHNA, CDR2 SNTAGT. V shed 0 bases and J shed 3 bases, with 2 bases lying between them.

This chain uses TRBV29-1 with TRBJ2-7; a possible D gene is TRBD2 (6 bases). V dropped 2 bases and J dropped 3 bases, with 14 bases sitting between them. Germline CDR1 SQVTM, CDR2 ANQGSEA. The CDR3 is made up of 14 amino acids. The CDR3, as DNA: TGCAGCGTTGAATTACCCGGACTAAACTACGAGCAGTACTTC. Its protein product is CSVELPGLNYEQYF.

The rearrangement links TRBV7-2 to TRBJ2-7; 7 bases map to TRBD1. CDR1 SGHTA and CDR2 FQGNSA come from the germline V gene. CDR3 length: 16 amino acids. Losses at the gene ends were 0 bases for V and 5 bases for J; bases not matched to a gene: 10. CDR3 residues: CASSLALQGGWDEQYF. DNA of the CDR3: TGTGCCAGCAGCTTAGCACTACAAGGGGGCTGGGACGAGCAGTACTTC. Complete variable domain (other parts from reference TRBV7-2 and TRBJ2-7): GAGVSQSPSNKVTEKGKDVELRCDPISGHTALYWYRQSLGQGLEFLIYFQGNSAPDKSGLPSDRFSAERTGGSVSTLTIQRTQQEDSAVYLCASSLALQGGWDEQYFGPGTRLTVT.

The genes are TRBV2 and TRBJ2-5; TRBD2 matches 13 bases. J gave up 5 bases and V 6 bases, and 6 bases lay outside the gene matches. The CDR3 runs to 15 residues. CDR1 is SNHLY, CDR2 FYNNEI, per germline. The CDR3 DNA reads as TGTGCCAGCAGCACCGGACTAGCGGGAGTGGAGACCCAGTACTTC. It yields the protein CASSTGLAGVETQYF. The whole variable domain, filled in from reference TRBV2 and TRBJ2-5, reads EPEVTQTPSHQVTQMGQEVILRCVPISNHLYFYWYRQILGQKVEFLVSFYNNEISEKSEIFDDQFSVERPDGSNFTLKIRSTKLEDSAMYFCASSTGLAGVETQYFGPGTRLLVL.